What follows are 21 T cell receptor beta chains derived from one specimen sequenced in a study of blood T cell repertoires in COVID-19 (TCRdb year 2020). To prepare the library, the immunoSEQ multiplex PCR assay was applied. This is the immuneACCESS table as TCRdb keeps it, with only in-frame sequences that have V and J called. A part of the clones is gone; compared with another copy, unresolved V genes explain less than half, and the rest is unexplained. Within this sample are 360,000 or so clones, with around nine tenths of them counted one time only. The ten top clones hold approximately 1% of the sample. Input material: PBMCs or T cells enriched from blood (not recorded which). These receptors were collected from a woman aged 25 to 39 who had been exposed to COVID-19.

This CDR3 reads CASSVEGVTNQPQHF. The CDR3 DNA is TGTGCCAGCAGCGTAGAGGGGGTCACAAATCAGCCCCAGCATTTT. This chain uses TRBV7-2 with TRBJ1-5, with TRBD1 as a possible D gene (6 bases). V lost 5 bases to trimming and J lost 4 bases, with 15 bases between them. The CDR3 has 15 amino acids. Germline loops: CDR1 SGHTA, CDR2 FQGNSA.

This chain links TRBV6-6 with TRBJ1-6, with 7 bases fitting TRBD1. With V trimmed by 4 bases and J by 9 bases, 9 bases remained unmatched. This CDR3 has 15 amino acids. The V gene's germline CDR1 is MNHNY and CDR2 SVGAGI (reference sequence). The CDR3 region has the DNA TGTGCCAGCAGTTCCTCCAGGACAGGCCCTTCACCCCTCCACTTT. It encodes CASSSSRTGPSPLHF.

The chain joins TRBV19 to TRBJ2-1; D ambiguous. V was shortened by 1 base and J by 3 bases, with 10 bases between the two germline ends. This CDR3 region has 15 residues. CDR1 is LNHDA, CDR2 SQIVND, per germline (reference sequence). CDR3 nucleotide sequence: TGTGCCAGTAGTATAGGGAGTTCGGGCTACAATGAGCAGTTCTTC. Translating gives CASSIGSSGYNEQFF.

CDR3 nucleotide sequence: TGTGCCAGCAGTTTTTCTGTAAATCAGCCCCAGCATTTT. Residues: CASSFSVNQPQHF. V usage is TRBV28 and J usage is TRBJ1-5; D is undetermined. The CDR3 contains 13 residues. Germline assignment: CDR1 MDHEN and CDR2 SYDVKM. Trimming left V 3 bases short and J 4 bases short, with 7 bases between.

The CDR3 here is CASSLVSSEGETQYF. In DNA form, the CDR3 reads TGTGCCAGCAGCTTAGTGTCTAGCGAGGGAGAGACCCAGTACTTC. The V call is TRBV7-3, the J call TRBJ2-5, with a tentative D call TRBD2 (6 bases). Germline V gives CDR1 SGHTA, CDR2 FQGTGA. V dropped 2 bases and J dropped 4 bases, with 14 bases sitting between them. There are 15 residues in the CDR3.

The V and J genes are TRBV15 and TRBJ1-2, with 7 nucleotides matching TRBD1. The CDR3 has 14 residues. V was pared by 3 bases and J by 6 bases, with 7 bases of the junction left unmatched. Germline V gene sequence: CDR1 LNHNV, CDR2 YYDKDF (reference sequence). Here the CDR3 DNA reads TGTGCCACCAGCAGGGACAGGAACGCCCATGGCTACACCTTC. It specifies CATSRDRNAHGYTF.

The chain is built from TRBV7-3 and TRBJ2-1, with TRBD2 identical over 15 bases. Germline-derived CDR1 and CDR2 are SGHTA and FQGTGA. This CDR3 is built from 18 residues. The ends lost 4 bases at V and 9 bases at J; junction bases unmatched: 13. The DNA of the CDR3 is TGTGCCAGCAGCTCTTCACCCCGGACTAGCGGGAGGGATGGTGAGCAGTTCTTC. It encodes CASSSSPRTSGRDGEQFF.

The V gene is TRBV11-2, the J gene TRBJ2-7; D gene ambiguous. Germline V gene sequence: CDR1 SGHAT, CDR2 FQNNGV. The CDR3 consists of 14 residues. The ends were cut back, 1 base at V and 4 bases at J, with 11 bases in the middle. Written as DNA, the CDR3 is TGTGCCAGCAGCTTAGGTCTAGAACATTACGAGCAGTACTTC. The encoded protein is CASSLGLEHYEQYF.

This clone showed up just once. J is TRBJ2-5 and V is TRBV5-4, with D hard to call. Germline CDR1 and CDR2: SGHNT and YYREEE (reference sequence). Trimming removed 5 bases at V and 5 bases at J, with 7 bases between. The CDR3 is made up of 11 amino acids. Here the CDR3 DNA reads TGTGCCAGCAGTACCCAGGAGACCCAGTACTTC. Translating it yields CASSTQETQYF.

V is TRBV27 and J is TRBJ2-2, with 7 bases lining up with TRBD1. Germline CDR1 MNHEY, CDR2 SMNVEV (reference sequence). There are 15 residues in the CDR3. V was clipped by 4 bases and J by 6 bases; unmatched bases: 8. CDR3 loop: CASSWVGGIAGELFF. CDR3 DNA: TGTGCCAGCAGTTGGGTAGGGGGCATCGCCGGGGAGCTGTTTTTT.

The V call is TRBV5-1, the J call TRBJ1-2; perhaps TRBD1 as D (6 bases). CDR1 is SGHRS, CDR2 YFSETQ, per germline. V lost 2 bases to trimming and J lost 6 bases, with 14 bases between them. This CDR3 has 14 residues. CDR3 sequence reads: CASSLMWGLDGYTF. As DNA, the CDR3 is TGCGCCAGCAGCTTAATGTGGGGGCTGGATGGCTACACCTTC.

The V gene is TRBV5-1, the J gene TRBJ2-3; 13 bases line up with TRBD2. The CDR3 loop spans 18 amino acids. Germline V gene lookup returns CDR1 SGHRS and CDR2 YFSETQ. The junction had 7 bases not matched to a gene; V was cut back by 1 base and J by 2 bases. The CDR3 sequence: CASSLQGTSGIFTDTQYF. Here the CDR3 DNA reads TGCGCCAGCAGCTTGCAGGGGACTAGCGGGATTTTCACAGATACGCAGTATTTT. Together with reference TRBV5-1 and TRBJ2-3, the CDR3 gives the full variable domain: KAGVTQTPRYLIKTRGQQVTLSCSPISGHRSVSWYQQTPGQGLQFLFEYFSETQRNKGNFPGRFSGRQFSNSRSEMNVSTLELGDSALYLCASSLQGTSGIFTDTQYFGPGTRLTVL.

The chain combines TRBV11-3 with TRBJ2-2; 10 bases are shared with TRBD2. This CDR3 spans 15 amino acids. With 4 bases clipped from V and 6 bases from J, the junction kept 5 bases outside the gene matches. Germline values: CDR1 SGHNT, CDR2 YENEEA. DNA for the CDR3: TGTGCCAGCAGCTGGCTAGCGGGAGATCCCGGGGAGCTGTTTTTT. Its protein is CASSWLAGDPGELFF.

The genes are TRBV29-1 and TRBJ1-1; D call uncertain. V lost 4 bases, J lost 4 bases, and 16 bases lay in between. This CDR3 contains 14 residues. CDR1 and CDR2 (germline): SQVTM, ANQGSEA. The CDR3 DNA is TGCAGCGTTGCCTTACTCAACTCGGGCACTGAAGCTTTCTTT. This gives the protein CSVALLNSGTEAFF. The whole variable domain, remainder taken from reference TRBV29-1 and TRBJ1-1, is SAVISQKPSRDICQRGTSLTIQCQVDSQVTMMFWYRQQPGQSLTLIATANQGSEATYESGFVIDKFPISRPNLTFSTLTVSNMSPEDSSIYLCSVALLNSGTEAFFGQGTRLTVV.

V gene TRBV6-1 combines with J gene TRBJ1-5, with 10 nucleotides matching TRBD1. The CDR3 loop spans 16 amino acids. The germline CDR1 and CDR2 sequences are MNHNS and SASEGT. Germline trimming cut 5 bases from V and 2 bases from J; bases unmatched to any gene: 6. Here the CDR3 reads CASSQGTGVGNQPQHF. The CDR3 region has the DNA TGTGCCAGCAGTCAAGGGACAGGGGTGGGCAATCAGCCCCAGCATTTT.

This sequence joins TRBV29-1 and TRBJ2-7; 7 bases are shared with TRBD1. J was trimmed by 8 bases and V by 5 bases; bases with no gene match: 6. Germline CDR1 and CDR2: SQVTM and ANQGSEA. There are 11 residues in the CDR3. The CDR3 coding sequence is TGCAGCGTTACCCGACAGGGCAAGCAGTACTTC. As protein: CSVTRQGKQYF.

The DNA of the CDR3 is TGCAGCGTTGAAGAAACGGACAGGGCGACCTATGGCTACACCTTC. Translating it yields CSVEETDRATYGYTF. The chain links TRBV29-1 to TRBJ1-2; 8 bases fit TRBD1. The CDR3 length is 15 residues. Trimming took 0 bases from V and 4 from J; bases not matched to a gene: 7. CDR1 and CDR2 (germline): SQVTM, ANQGSEA.

The V call is TRBV7-9, the J call TRBJ1-5; no clear D. Germline V gene sequence: CDR1 SEHNR, CDR2 FQNEAQ (reference sequence). The CDR3 totals 15 residues. The V end was cut by 1 base, the J end by 2 bases, with 9 bases between. The CDR3: CASSLGGWGNQPQHF. CDR3 DNA: TGTGCCAGCAGCTTAGGAGGATGGGGCAATCAGCCCCAGCATTTT.

This clone occurred once. The J gene is TRBJ2-1, the V gene TRBV19, with TRBD2 identical over 10 bases. J lost 9 bases, V lost 5 bases, and 7 bases had no gene match. The CDR3 length is 14 residues. In germline, CDR1 is LNHDA, CDR2 SQIVND (reference sequence). CDR3 DNA: TGTGCCAGTAGTCCGGGGACTAGCGTGATTGAGCAGTTCTTC. Amino acids: CASSPGTSVIEQFF.

The chain links TRBV27 to TRBJ1-3, with D tentatively TRBD1 (6 bases). Trimming cost V 5 bases and J 0 bases, with 11 bases left between them. CDR3 length equals 15 residues. Germline-derived CDR1 and CDR2 are MNHEY and SMNVEV (reference sequence). CDR3: CASSKQGPSGNTIYF. Written as DNA, the CDR3 is TGTGCCAGCAGTAAACAGGGTCCCTCTGGAAACACCATATATTTT.

The rearrangement uses TRBV27 and TRBJ2-2; D possibly corresponds to TRBD2 (5 bases). The CDR3 is 15 residues long. Germline V gene sequence: CDR1 MNHEY, CDR2 SMNVEV (reference sequence). The V and J ends lost 3 bases and 4 bases respectively, with 12 bases between them. The CDR3 loop reads CASSFGVQSTGELFF. In DNA form, the CDR3 reads TGTGCCAGCAGTTTCGGGGTGCAGTCCACCGGGGAGCTGTTTTTT.